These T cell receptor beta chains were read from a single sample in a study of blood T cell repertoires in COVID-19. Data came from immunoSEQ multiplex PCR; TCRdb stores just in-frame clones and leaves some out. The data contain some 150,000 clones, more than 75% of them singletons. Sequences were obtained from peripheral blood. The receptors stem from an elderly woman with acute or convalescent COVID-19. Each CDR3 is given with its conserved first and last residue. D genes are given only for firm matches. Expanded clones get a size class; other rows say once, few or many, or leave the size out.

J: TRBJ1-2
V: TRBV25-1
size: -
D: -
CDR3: CASSDEGLYGYTF
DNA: TGTGCCAGCAGTGATGAGGGCCTCTATGGCTACACCTTC

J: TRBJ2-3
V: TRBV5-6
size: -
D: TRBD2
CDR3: CASSLASWGRGTDTQYF
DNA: TGTGCCAGCAGCTTGGCAAGCTGGGGGAGGGGCACAGATACGCAGTATTTT

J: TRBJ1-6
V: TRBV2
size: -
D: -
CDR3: CASSTGQSSYNSPLHF
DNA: TGTGCCAGCAGTACCGGACAGAGCTCCTATAATTCACCCCTCCACTTT

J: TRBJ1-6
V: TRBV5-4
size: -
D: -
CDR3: CASSVGGWQGLGAPLHF
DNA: TGTGCCAGCAGCGTGGGCGGTTGGCAGGGGCTAGGGGCACCCCTCCACTTT

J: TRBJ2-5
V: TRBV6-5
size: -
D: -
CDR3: CASRSSRWQETQYF
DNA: TGTGCCAGCAGGTCCTCTAGGTGGCAAGAGACCCAGTACTTC

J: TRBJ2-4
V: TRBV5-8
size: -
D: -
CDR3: CASSLGTTLAKNIQYF
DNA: TGTGCCAGCAGCTTGGGGACAACTCTAGCCAAAAACATTCAGTACTTC

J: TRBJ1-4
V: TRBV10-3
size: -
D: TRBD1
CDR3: CATGKTNEKLFF
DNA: TGTGCGACAGGGAAGACTAATGAAAAACTGTTTTTT

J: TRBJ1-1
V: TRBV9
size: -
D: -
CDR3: CASSVGSGTEAFF
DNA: TGTGCCAGCAGCGTAGGTAGCGGGACAGAAGCTTTCTTT

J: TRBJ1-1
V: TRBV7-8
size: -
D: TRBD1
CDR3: CASSLGTGGSEAFF
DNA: TGTGCCAGCAGCCTAGGGACAGGGGGCTCTGAAGCTTTCTTT

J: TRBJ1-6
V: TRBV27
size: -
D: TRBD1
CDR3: CASSPAPGQFNSPLHF
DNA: TGTGCCAGCAGTCCTGCCCCGGGACAGTTTAATTCACCCCTCCACTTT

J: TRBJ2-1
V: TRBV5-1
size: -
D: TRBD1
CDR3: CASSSGQGASFF
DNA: TGCGCCAGCAGCAGCGGACAGGGGGCCTCGTTCTTC

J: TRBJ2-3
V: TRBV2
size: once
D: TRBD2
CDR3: CASSDILAGADTQYF
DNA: TGTGCCAGCAGTGATATTCTAGCGGGGGCTGATACGCAGTATTTT

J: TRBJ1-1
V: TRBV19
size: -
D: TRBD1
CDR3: CASSTRQGLAEAFF
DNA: TGTGCCAGTAGTACTCGACAGGGTCTCGCTGAAGCTTTCTTT

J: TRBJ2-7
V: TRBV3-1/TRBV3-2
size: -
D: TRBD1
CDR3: CASSQGGQVPYEQYF
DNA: TGTGCCAGCAGCCAAGGGGGACAGGTACCCTACGAGCAGTACTTC

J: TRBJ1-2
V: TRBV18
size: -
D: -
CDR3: CASSPPGADYGYTF
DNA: TGTGCCAGCTCACCACCTGGGGCTGACTATGGCTACACCTTC

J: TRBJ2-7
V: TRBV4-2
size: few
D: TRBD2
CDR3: CASSQLLGLAGVSYEQYF
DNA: TGTGCCAGCAGCCAACTTCTGGGACTAGCGGGAGTCTCCTACGAGCAGTACTTC

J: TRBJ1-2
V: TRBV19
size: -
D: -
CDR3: CASSILDSSNYGYTF
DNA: TGTGCCAGTAGTATTTTGGACAGTTCTAACTATGGCTACACCTTC

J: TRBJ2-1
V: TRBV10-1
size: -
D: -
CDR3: CASSGTRIFDNEQFF
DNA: TGCGCCAGCAGTGGTACTAGAATATTCGACAATGAGCAGTTCTTC

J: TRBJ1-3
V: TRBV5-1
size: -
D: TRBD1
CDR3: CASREDRAGNTIYF
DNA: TGCGCCAGCCGGGAAGACAGGGCTGGAAACACCATATATTTT

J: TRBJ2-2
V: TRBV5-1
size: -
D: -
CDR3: CASTETGNTGELFF
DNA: TGCGCCAGCACCGAGACAGGGAACACCGGGGAGCTGTTTTTT

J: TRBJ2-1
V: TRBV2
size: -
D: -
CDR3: CASSVGRAYYNEQFF
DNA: TGTGCCAGCAGTGTCGGCAGGGCTTATTACAATGAGCAGTTCTTC

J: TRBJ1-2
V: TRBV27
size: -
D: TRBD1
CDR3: CASSLDREGGYGYTF
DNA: TGTGCCAGCAGTTTGGACAGGGAGGGAGGGTATGGCTACACCTTC

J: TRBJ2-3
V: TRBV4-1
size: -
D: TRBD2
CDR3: CASAGGALGPDTQYF
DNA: TGCGCCAGCGCCGGGGGGGCCCTCGGCCCGGATACGCAGTATTTT

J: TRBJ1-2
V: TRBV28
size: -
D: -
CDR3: CASSTTGFYTF
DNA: TGTGCCAGCAGTACTACAGGGTTTTACACCTTC

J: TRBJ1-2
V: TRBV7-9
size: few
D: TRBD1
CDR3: CASSPSGQGPNYGYTF
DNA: TGTGCCAGCAGCCCTTCAGGACAGGGACCTAACTATGGCTACACCTTC

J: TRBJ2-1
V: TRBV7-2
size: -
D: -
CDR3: CASSLDLGSYNEQFF
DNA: TGTGCCAGCAGCTTAGACCTAGGATCCTACAATGAGCAGTTCTTC

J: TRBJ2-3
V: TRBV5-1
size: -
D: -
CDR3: CASSLNRYPRTDTQYF
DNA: TGCGCCAGCAGCTTGAACAGGTACCCTCGCACAGATACGCAGTATTTT

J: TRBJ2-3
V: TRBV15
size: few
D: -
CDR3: CATSREGRGTDTQYF
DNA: TGTGCCACCAGCAGGGAAGGGAGGGGGACAGATACGCAGTATTTT

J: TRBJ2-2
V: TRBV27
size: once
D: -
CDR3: CASSFFHLGGSNTGELFF
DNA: TGTGCCAGCAGTTTTTTCCATCTGGGCGGGTCGAACACCGGGGAGCTGTTTTTT

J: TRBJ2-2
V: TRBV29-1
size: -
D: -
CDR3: CSVGQKYTGELFF
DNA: TGCAGCGTTGGACAGAAATACACCGGGGAGCTGTTTTTT

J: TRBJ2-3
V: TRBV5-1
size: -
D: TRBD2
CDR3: CASSPWRGGTDTQYF
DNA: TGCGCCAGCAGCCCGTGGCGGGGGGGCACAGATACGCAGTATTTT

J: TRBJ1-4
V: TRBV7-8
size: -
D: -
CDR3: CASSSRTLNEKLFF
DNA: TGTGCCAGCAGCTCACGGACATTGAATGAAAAACTGTTTTTT

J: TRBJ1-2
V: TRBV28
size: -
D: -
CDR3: CASSLGNYGYTF
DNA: TGTGCCAGCAGTTTAGGCAACTATGGCTACACCTTC

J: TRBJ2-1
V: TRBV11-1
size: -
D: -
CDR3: CASSQLVGANEQFF
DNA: TGTGCCAGCAGCCAGCTGGTGGGGGCGAATGAGCAGTTCTTC

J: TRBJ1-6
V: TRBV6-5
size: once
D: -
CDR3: CASRPTRRENSPLHF
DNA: TGTGCCAGCAGGCCAACACGACGGGAAAATTCACCCCTCCACTTT

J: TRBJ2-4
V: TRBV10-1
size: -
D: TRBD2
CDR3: CASSRELAENIQYF
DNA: TGCGCCAGCAGTAGAGAACTAGCGGAAAACATTCAGTACTTC

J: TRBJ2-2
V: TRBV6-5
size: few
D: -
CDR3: CASSSTSPGELFF
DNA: TGTGCCAGCAGTAGTACATCCCCCGGGGAGCTGTTTTTT

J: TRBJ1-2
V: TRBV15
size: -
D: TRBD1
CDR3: CATSRGGGQANYGYTF
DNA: TGTGCCACCAGCAGAGGAGGTGGACAGGCTAACTATGGCTACACCTTC

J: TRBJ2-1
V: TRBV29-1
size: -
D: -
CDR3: CSVGPSYNEQFF
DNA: TGCAGCGTTGGGCCATCCTACAATGAGCAGTTCTTC

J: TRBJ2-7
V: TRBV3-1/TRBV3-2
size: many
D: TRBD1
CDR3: CASSQRHGTGGFYEQYF
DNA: TGTGCCAGCAGCCAACGACACGGGACAGGGGGCTTCTACGAGCAGTACTTC

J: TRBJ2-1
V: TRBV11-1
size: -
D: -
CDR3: CASSLPGVSYNEQFF
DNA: TGTGCCAGCAGCTTACCGGGAGTCTCCTACAATGAGCAGTTCTTC

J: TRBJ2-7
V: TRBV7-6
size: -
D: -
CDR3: CASSRALGQSSYEQYF
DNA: TGTGCCAGCAGCCGCGCGCTGGGACAAAGCTCCTACGAGCAGTACTTC

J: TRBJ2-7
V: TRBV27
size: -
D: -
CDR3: CASSLHRGGGEQYF
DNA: TGTGCCAGCAGTCTACACAGAGGAGGCGGCGAGCAGTACTTC

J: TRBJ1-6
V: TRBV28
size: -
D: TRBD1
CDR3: CASRRQGDDSPLHF
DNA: TGTGCCAGCAGGAGACAGGGGGATGATTCACCCCTCCACTTT

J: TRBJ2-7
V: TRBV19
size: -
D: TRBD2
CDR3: CASSKGSGLAVDEQYF
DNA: TGTGCCAGTAGTAAGGGATCCGGACTAGCGGTTGACGAGCAGTACTTC

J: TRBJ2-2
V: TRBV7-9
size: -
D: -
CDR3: CASSFSLERLNTGELFF
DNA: TGTGCCAGCAGCTTTTCTTTAGAGCGGTTGAACACCGGGGAGCTGTTTTTT

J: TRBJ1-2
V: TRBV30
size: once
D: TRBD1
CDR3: CAWRRQGIIGYTF
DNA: TGTGCCTGGAGGAGACAGGGGATTATTGGCTACACCTTC

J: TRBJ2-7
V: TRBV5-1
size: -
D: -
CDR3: CASSLEVGAPYEQYF
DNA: TGCGCCAGCAGCTTGGAAGTGGGGGCCCCCTACGAGCAGTACTTC

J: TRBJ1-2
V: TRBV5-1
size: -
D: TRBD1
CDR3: CASSPTLLQGADGYTF
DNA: TGCGCCAGCAGCCCGACACTCTTACAGGGGGCGGATGGCTACACCTTC